This entry lists 15 T cell receptor beta chains sequenced from one sample in a study of monozygotic twins with inflammatory bowel disease (dated by TCRdb to about 2019). Receptors were amplified or captured by 5' RACE. The sample was run on an Illumina HiSeq 2500. Once TCRdb had reprocessed the reads, it stored one entry per CDR3 protein sequence and supplied no DNA. This specimen's table enumerates about 380,000 distinct CDR3 sequences. The ten largest clonotypes hold 2% to 3% of the sample. The specimen sequenced was blood. The receptors were sampled from a human donor with ulcerative colitis or Crohn's disease, or a healthy co-twin of an affected twin (not recorded which).

The V gene is TRBV28, the J gene TRBJ1-3. The CDR3 extends over 17 amino acids. CDR1 MDHEN and CDR2 SYDVKM come from the germline V gene. The CDR3 sequence is CASRRSGGTWGGNTIYF.

The gene calls are TRBV10-3 and TRBJ2-3; TCRdb designates TRBD1, a call that cannot be tested without DNA. The CDR3 is made up of 15 amino acids. Germline V CDR1 and CDR2: ENHRY, SYGVKD. CDR3 protein: CAISELGGGSDTQYF.

The chain employs TRBV6-4 and TRBJ2-1; TCRdb outputs TRBD2, but without DNA this stays unchecked. CDR3 length: 14 residues. CDR1 is MRHNA and CDR2 is SNTAGT in the germline V gene. The chain's CDR3 is CASSDSWEHNEQFF.

The chain couples TRBV5-1 to TRBJ2-2; no DNA is available, so the TRBD1 call from TCRdb remains unchecked. Germline V CDR1 and CDR2: SGHRS, YFSETQ. This CDR3 region has 15 residues. CDR3 amino acids: CASSLDTGHTGELFF. Full variable domain (outside the CDR3, taken from reference TRBV5-1 and TRBJ2-2): KAGVTQTPRYLIKTRGQQVTLSCSPISGHRSVSWYQQTPGQGLQFLFEYFSETQRNKGNFPGRFSGRQFSNSRSEMNVSTLELGDSALYLCASSLDTGHTGELFFGEGSRLTVL.

This sequence joins TRBV5-1 and TRBJ2-7; TCRdb outputs TRBD1, but without DNA this stays unchecked. The germline V gene has CDR1 SGHRS and CDR2 YFSETQ. The length of the CDR3 is 15 residues. The CDR3 loop is CASSLGQGFTYEQYF.

The rearrangement uses TRBV10-3 and TRBJ1-2. Per the germline V gene, CDR1 is ENHRY and CDR2 is SYGVKD. CDR3 length: 17 amino acids. CDR3 in amino acids: CAIRSKGEPIINYGYTF.

The V and J genes are TRBV25-1 and TRBJ2-7; TCRdb indicates TRBD1, and absent DNA this call remains unverified. The CDR3 covers 14 residues. Germline CDR1 and CDR2: MGHDK and SYGVNS. This CDR3 reads CASSATGDPYEQYF.

The V gene is TRBV7-2, the J gene TRBJ2-5; the TCRdb D gene call, TRBD1, has no DNA to confirm it. The germline CDR1 and CDR2 sequences are SGHTA and FQGNSA. The CDR3 is 13 residues long. CDR3 region: CASSFGQAETQYF.

This chain links TRBV7-3 with TRBJ2-2; the TRBD2 assignment by TCRdb is unverifiable without DNA. CDR3 length: 20 residues. The germline gives CDR1 SGHTA, CDR2 FQGTGA. The chain's CDR3 is CASSLTVLAGSMGNTGELFF.

J is TRBJ2-2 and V is TRBV20-1; TCRdb gives TRBD2 as the D gene, but with no DNA this cannot be confirmed. Germline CDR1 reads DFQATT; CDR2 reads SNEGSKA (reference sequence). This CDR3 spans 14 amino acids. The CDR3 here is CSASQPSNTGELFF.

The rearrangement links TRBV5-1 to TRBJ2-3; TCRdb indicates TRBD2, and absent DNA this call remains unverified. The CDR3 runs to 16 residues. CDR1 and CDR2 from the germline V gene are SGHRS and YFSETQ. CDR3 in amino acids: CASSPPGLLTADTQYF.

The CDR3 here is CASRQADTQYF. V is TRBV5-1 and J is TRBJ2-3. This CDR3 is built from 11 residues. CDR1 and CDR2 from the germline V gene are SGHRS and YFSETQ.

This rearrangement joins TRBV5-1 to TRBJ1-2. Germline CDR1 SGHRS, CDR2 YFSETQ. CDR3 size: 12 residues. This CDR3 reads CASSSDYYGYTF.

The chain couples TRBV28 to TRBJ2-7. Germline CDR1 MDHEN, CDR2 SYDVKM. The CDR3 has 13 residues. The CDR3 loop reads CASSFDNLYEQYF. Full variable domain (rest looked up from reference TRBV28 and TRBJ2-7): DVKVTQSSRYLVKRTGEKVFLECVQDMDHENMFWYRQDPGLGLRLIYFSYDVKMKEKGDIPEGYSVSREKKERFSLILESASTNQTSMYLCASSFDNLYEQYFGPGTRLTVT.

The chain has TRBV7-9 and TRBJ2-3; the TRBD2 assignment by TCRdb is unverifiable without DNA. The CDR3 runs 16 residues. Germline V CDR1 and CDR2: SEHNR, FQNEAQ (reference sequence). The CDR3 loop is CASSFLSSGGTDTQYF. Variable domain in full (rest from reference TRBV7-9 and TRBJ2-3): DTGVSQNPRHKITKRGQNVTFRCDPISEHNRLYWYRQTLGQGPEFLTYFQNEAQLEKSRLLSDRFSAERPKGSFSTLEIQRTEQGDSAMYLCASSFLSSGGTDTQYFGPGTRLTVL.